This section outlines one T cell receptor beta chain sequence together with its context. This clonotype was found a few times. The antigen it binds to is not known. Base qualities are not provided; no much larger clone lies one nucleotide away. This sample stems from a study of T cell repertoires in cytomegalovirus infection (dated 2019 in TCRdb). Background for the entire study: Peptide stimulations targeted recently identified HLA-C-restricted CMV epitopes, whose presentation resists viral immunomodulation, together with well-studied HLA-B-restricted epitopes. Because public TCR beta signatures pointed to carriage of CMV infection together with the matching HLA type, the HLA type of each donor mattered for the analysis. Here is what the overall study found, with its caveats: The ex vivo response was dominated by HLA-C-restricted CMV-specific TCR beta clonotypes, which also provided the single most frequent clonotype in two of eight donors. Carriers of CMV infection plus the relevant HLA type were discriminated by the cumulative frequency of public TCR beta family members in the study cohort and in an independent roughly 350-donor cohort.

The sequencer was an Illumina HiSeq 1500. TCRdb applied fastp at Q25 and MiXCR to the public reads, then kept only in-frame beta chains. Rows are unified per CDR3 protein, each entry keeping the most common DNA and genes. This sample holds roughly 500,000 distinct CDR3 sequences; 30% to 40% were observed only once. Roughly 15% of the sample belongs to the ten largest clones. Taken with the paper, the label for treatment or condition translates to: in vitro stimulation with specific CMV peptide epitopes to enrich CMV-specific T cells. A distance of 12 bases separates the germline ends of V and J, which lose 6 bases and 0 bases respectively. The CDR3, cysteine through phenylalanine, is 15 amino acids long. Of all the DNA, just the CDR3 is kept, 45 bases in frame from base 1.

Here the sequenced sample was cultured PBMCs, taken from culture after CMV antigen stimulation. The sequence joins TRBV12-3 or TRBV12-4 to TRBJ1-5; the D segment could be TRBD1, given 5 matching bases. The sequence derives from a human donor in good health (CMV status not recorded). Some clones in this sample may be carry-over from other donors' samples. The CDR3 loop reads CASRPDRYSNQPQHF. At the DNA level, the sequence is TGTGCCAGCAGGCCAGACAGATATAGCAATCAGCCCCAGCATTTT.